This T cell receptor (beta chain) was captured in a study of CD8+ T cells in alopecia areata. RNA, once extracted, was reverse transcribed into cDNA for use as the sequencing template. TCRdb keeps only in-frame clones here, not all; method: immunoSEQ multiplex PCR. The sample has 140,000 to 150,000 clones; roughly 50% are singletons. This CDR3 has 14 residues. Trimming cost V 5 bases and J 0 bases, with 9 bases left between them. The germline V gene has CDR1 MGHDK and CDR2 SYGVNS. V and J are TRBV25-1 and TRBJ2-3; perhaps TRBD1 as D (6 bases). The sequenced material came from CD4+ T cells sorted from blood. The source is a human donor with alopecia areata. CDR3 loop: CASSHRASTDTQYF. The CDR3, as DNA: TGTGCCAGCAGTCACAGGGCCAGCACAGATACGCAGTATTTT.